This note documents a single TCR beta chain sequence. This clonotype has only a few counts. Its antigen specificity is not known. No much larger clone is present one base from it, and per-base qualities are unavailable. The sample comes from a study of tumor-infiltrating lymphocytes in primary liver carcinoma (dated by TCRdb to the late 2010s). Concerning the study at large: Five patients with histopathologically diagnosed primary liver carcinoma underwent surgical resection in China between 2015 and March 2016. The five patients, three men and two women aged 30 to 69 years, had hepatocellular carcinoma (four) or combined HCC and intrahepatic cholangiocarcinoma (one). Roughly 3.65 to 8 million productive TCRbeta reads were obtained per sample, and no significant difference in read depth was found between tissue types. TCRbeta repertoire sequencing covered 35 or so specimens from 5 patients: roughly 25 tumor regions, 5 adjacent noncancerous liver tissues and 5 peripheral blood samples. Technical replicate repertoires showed high reproducibility, with mean shared-clone rates approximately 0.87 and correlation coefficients above 0.95. Across five regions of each liver tumor, along with adjacent normal tissue and blood, the study brought together TCRbeta repertoire sequencing, expression microarrays and whole-exome sequencing. The tumors of the five patients were staged as T1-T3 N0M0, with maximum diameters ranging from roughly 4.2 to 10 cm.

TCRbeta-specific cDNA was reverse-transcribed from approximately 460 ng total RNA using a constant-region primer and ProtoScript II reverse transcriptase. Construction of the TCRbeta libraries relied on three nested rounds of multiplex PCR, following a slightly modified ARM-PCR procedure. Sample barcodes and Illumina adapters were added in a final 25-cycle PCR with Deep VentR polymerase. Before sequencing, amplicons of 200-500 bp were gel-purified using a QIAquick gel extraction kit. TCRbeta amplicons were sequenced on an Illumina HiSeq 2500 with 250-bp paired-end reads. Concerning the study's data processing: Trimmomatic v0.33 was used to quality-trim the reads, and FLASH v1.2.11 was used to merge paired reads so that full CDR3 sequences could be recovered. V, D and J germline segments were assigned to the rearranged TCRbeta sequences using MiGEC v1.2.1b. Clonotype statistics and Shannon-Wiener diversity indices were calculated with VDJtools v1.0.0. To cut down on sampling bias, every analysis after diversity analysis relied on just the 250 most abundant clonotypes from each sample. In-frame beta chains were kept once TCRdb had trimmed the public reads at Q25 with fastp and called clones with MiXCR. One record per CDR3 amino acid sequence lists the most common genes and DNA. These V and J calls derive from TCRdb rather than the authors' analysis. The sample table shows some 190,000 distinct CDR3 sequences, and roughly three fifths are seen once. The ten largest account for approximately 65% of the sample.

Summary of the overall study and its limitations: Only a few patients were included in the study, and the authors note that the findings should be validated in a larger study. Comparison of CD4+ and CD8+ T cell repertoires was precluded by the use of bulk unsorted samples. Because only the TCR beta chain was sequenced and unpaired alpha chains were not captured, true repertoire diversity is likely underestimated. Pairs of tumor regions showed greater repertoire overlap (mean roughly 36%) than tumor-adjacent pairs (roughly 17%) or tumor-blood pairs (roughly 15%), which is consistent with antigen-driven expansion. The top 250 clones accounted for a significantly greater share of the repertoire in tumors than in blood (p = 0.039).

Blood RNA was extracted from unsorted whole blood with TRIzol reagent; germline DNA came from the DNeasy Blood & Tissue kit. Chronic HBV infection was present in the patients, and the patients were treatment-naive at sampling. Around 3.6 milliliters of peripheral blood were collected into K2EDTA tubes before surgery. The TCR was taken from a man between 35 and 55 years old with primary liver carcinoma and hepatitis B virus infection. Sequenced material: peripheral blood.

CDR3 loop: CASSYSTGTSSYEQYF. The nucleotide sequence is TGTGCCAGCAGTTACAGTACTGGGACTAGCAGCTACGAGCAGTACTTC. The V gene is TRBV6-5 and the J gene is TRBJ2-7, with 9 bases aligning to TRBD2. Relative to germline, V is missing 2 bases and J is missing 3 bases, with 8 bases of the junction outside any gene match. Reading the germline V gene gives CDR1 MNHEY and CDR2 SVGAGI. The CDR3 numbers 16 residues from cysteine through phenylalanine. Only CDR3 DNA remains: 48 bases, in frame from the first base.